These 13 T cell receptor beta chains were sequenced from one sample in a study of CD8+CD57+ T cells in acquired aplastic anemia. Profiling of TCR beta VDJ combinations and CDR3 sequences used genomic DNA as template. TCRdb reprocessed the reads via MiXCR and lists one record per CDR3 protein. This table holds about 190,000 distinct CDR3 sequences, about half found once. Sequencing was carried out using sorted CD4+, CD8+, or CD8+CD57+ T cells (not recorded which) from PBMCs. Receptors originate from a human donor in good health, serving as a control.

This clonotype was counted at least ten times. The chain has TRBV20-1 and TRBJ1-3; 9 positions match TRBD1. Per the germline V gene, CDR1 is DFQATT and CDR2 is SNEGSKA (reference sequence). V dropped 3 bases and J dropped 0; count of bases not matched to a gene: 9. There are 17 residues in the CDR3. The CDR3 region has the DNA TGCAGTGCTAGTATACAGGGGGCGCCCCGCTCTGGAAACACCATATATTTT. Residues: CSASIQGAPRSGNTIYF.

With respect to this clonotype: Here the CDR3 omits its conserved ending phenylalanine or tryptophan, so a read error is the likely source. This chain joins TRBV6-5 and TRBJ1-3; tentatively, D is TRBD1 (6 bases). The CDR3 loop spans 14 amino acids. The V and J ends lost 6 bases and 4 bases respectively, with 13 bases between them. CDR1 and CDR2 from the germline V gene are MNHEY and SVGAGI. The CDR3 reads CASSLRGLGNTIYL. CDR3 nucleotides: TGTGCCAGCAGCCTCAGGGGATTAGGAAACACCATATATCTT.

The rearrangement joins TRBV19 to TRBJ1-5, with a possible D match to TRBD1 (5 bases). Trimming took off 1 base at V and 7 bases at J, with 8 bases between the two ends. Germline CDR1 and CDR2: LNHDA and SQIVND (reference sequence). This CDR3 comprises 13 residues. CDR3 in DNA: TGTGCCAGTAGTATAGGGGGGGGGCAGCCCCAGCATTTT. Encoded protein: CASSIGGGQPQHF.

This clonotype was picked up one time. The V call is TRBV19, the J call TRBJ1-3; D is unclear. The CDR3 loop spans 12 amino acids. V dropped 3 bases and J dropped 2 bases, with 2 bases sitting between them. Per the germline V gene, CDR1 is LNHDA and CDR2 is SQIVND (reference sequence). In nucleotides, the CDR3 is TGTGCCAGTAGTATCCCTGGAAACACCATATATTTT. Translation: CASSIPGNTIYF.

The genes are TRBV7-2 and TRBJ2-5; D gene unclear. V was trimmed by 3 bases and J by 9 bases, leaving 11 bases between them. Germline CDR1 reads SGHTA; CDR2 reads FQGNSA. CDR3 size: 12 residues. The CDR3 region is CASSLARAPQYF. The CDR3 DNA reads TGTGCCAGCAGCTTGGCTAGGGCGCCCCAGTACTTC.

The CDR3 loop reads CASRLWGGARNEQYF. In DNA form, the CDR3 reads TGCGCCAGCAGACTGTGGGGGGGGGCCAGAAACGAGCAGTACTTC. This sequence joins TRBV5-1 and TRBJ2-7; maybe TRBD2 (7 bases). CDR1 and CDR2 (germline): SGHRS, YFSETQ. The V gene lost 5 bases and the J gene lost 5 bases, with 20 bases spanning the gap. The CDR3 length is 15 residues.

This clonotype turned up a few times. This chain joins TRBV10-3 and TRBJ2-7, with TRBD2 as a possible D gene (6 bases). The CDR3 totals 15 residues. CDR1 and CDR2 (germline): ENHRY, SYGVKD. Trimming removed 4 bases at V and 6 bases at J, with 19 bases between. CDR3 loop: CAISASANTGGEQYF. The DNA for the CDR3 is TGTGCCATCAGTGCTTCCGCGAACACCGGGGGCGAGCAGTACTTC.

CDR3 residues: CATFGSETNYGYTF. CDR3 coding DNA: TGTGCCACCTTTGGGTCAGAAACTAACTATGGCTACACCTTC. The chain combines TRBV15 with TRBJ1-2; no clear D. Germline V gene data show CDR1 as LNHNV and CDR2 as YYDKDF (reference sequence). Trimming shortened V by 8 bases and J by 0 bases, and 13 bases separated the two germline ends. This CDR3 is 14 amino acids long.

This clonotype appeared many times. V is TRBV5-6 and J is TRBJ1-1; possible D gene TRBD1, 5 bases. The V end was cut by 5 bases, the J end by 5 bases, with 13 bases between. This CDR3 is 13 amino acids long. CDR1 is SGHDT and CDR2 is YYEEEE in the germline V gene. The CDR3 sequence is CASSNPGPTEAFF. The CDR3 DNA reads TGTGCCAGCAGTAATCCGGGACCGACTGAAGCTTTCTTT.

The rearrangement links TRBV7-9 to TRBJ2-1, with D perhaps assigned TRBD1 or TRBD2 (5 bases each). Germline CDR1 and CDR2: SEHNR and FQNEAQ (reference sequence). Trimming took 4 bases from V and 9 from J, leaving 19 bases between them. This CDR3 contains 15 residues. Written as DNA, the CDR3 is TGTGCCAGCAGCTCCCAGGGAGAGGTGGCGGGTGAGCAGTTCTTC. Its translation: CASSSQGEVAGEQFF.

This clonotype was counted many times. The J gene is TRBJ2-3, the V gene TRBV5-1; D ambiguous. The CDR3 is made up of 14 amino acids. The V and J ends lost 2 bases and 4 bases respectively, with 11 bases between them. CDR1 SGHRS and CDR2 YFSETQ come from the germline V gene. This CDR3 is CASSFLDGSDTQYF. In DNA form, the CDR3 reads TGCGCCAGCAGCTTTCTTGATGGGTCAGATACGCAGTATTTT.

This chain uses TRBV9 with TRBJ1-1; TRBD1 is a possible D gene (5 bases). The germline gives CDR1 SGDLS, CDR2 YYNGEE. The CDR3 is made up of 14 amino acids. Between the trimmed V and J ends, which lost 0 bases and 1 base, there was a span of 7 bases. CDR3 nucleotides: TGTGCCAGCAGCGTAGGGGGCCGGAACACTGAAGCTTTCTTT. As protein: CASSVGGRNTEAFF.

The table lists this clonotype with a count of one. V and J are TRBV20-1 and TRBJ2-3; TRBD1 aligns across 9 bases. With 2 bases clipped from V and 7 bases from J, the junction kept 10 bases outside the gene matches. Per germline, CDR1 DFQATT and CDR2 SNEGSKA (reference sequence). CDR3 length equals 15 residues. The CDR3 region is CSARRGQGPSNTQYF. As DNA, the CDR3 is TGCAGTGCTAGACGGGGACAGGGACCATCTAATACGCAGTATTTT.